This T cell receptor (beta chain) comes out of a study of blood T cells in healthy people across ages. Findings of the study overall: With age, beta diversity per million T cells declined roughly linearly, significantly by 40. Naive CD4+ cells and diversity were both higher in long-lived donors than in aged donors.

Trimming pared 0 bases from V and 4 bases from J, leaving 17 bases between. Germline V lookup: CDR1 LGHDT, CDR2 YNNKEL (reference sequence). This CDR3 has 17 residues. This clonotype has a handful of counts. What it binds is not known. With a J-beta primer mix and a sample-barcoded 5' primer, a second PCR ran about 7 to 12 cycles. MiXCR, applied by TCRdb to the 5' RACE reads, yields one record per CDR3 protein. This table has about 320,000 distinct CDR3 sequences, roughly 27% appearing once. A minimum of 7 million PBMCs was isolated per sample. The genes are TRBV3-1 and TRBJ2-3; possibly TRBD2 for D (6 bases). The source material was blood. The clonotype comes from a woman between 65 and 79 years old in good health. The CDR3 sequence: CASSQDIGGVLPDTQYF. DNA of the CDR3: TGTGCCAGCAGCCAAGATATCGGGGGAGTTCTGCCAGATACGCAGTATTTT.